The 30 T cell receptor beta chains below come from one sample, sequenced in a study of cytomegalovirus exposure and HLA in healthy donors. PCR amplification relied on 60 Vbeta primers (plus 13 Jbeta primers). The assay was immunoSEQ multiplex PCR, and TCRdb's table has in-frame clones only and misses some. The data hold 140,000 or so clones, with under 70% observed a single time. Sequenced sample: PBMCs. These receptors originate from a woman aged 55 to 70 in good health and CMV-seronegative.

V is TRBV6-5 and J is TRBJ1-6, with D maybe TRBD1 (6 bases). CDR1 and CDR2 from the germline V gene are MNHEY and SVGAGI. V was cut by 8 bases and J by 10 bases, with 12 bases left in between. The CDR3 is 12 residues long. This CDR3 is CASGLRGSPLHF. In DNA, the CDR3 is TGTGCCAGCGGACTCAGGGGCTCACCCCTCCACTTT.

This clone occurred a few times. The J gene is TRBJ2-3, the V gene TRBV13, with 7 positions matching TRBD2. CDR3 length equals 16 residues. The trim removed 4 bases at V and 5 bases at J, leaving 12 bases unmatched. The germline CDR1 and CDR2 sequences are PRHDT and FYEKMQ (reference sequence). CDR3 nucleotide sequence: TGTGCCAGCAGCTCTGGTCTAACGGGAGGCGGAGATACGCAGTATTTT. It yields the protein CASSSGLTGGGDTQYF. The variable domain in full, with the rest retrieved from reference TRBV13 and TRBJ2-3, is AAGVIQSPRHLIKEKRETATLKCYPIPRHDTVYWYQQGPGQDPQFLISFYEKMQSDKGSIPDRFSAQQFSDYHSELNMSSLELGDSALYFCASSSGLTGGGDTQYFGPGTRLTVL.

Only one count was recorded for this clone. The V call is TRBV29-1, the J call TRBJ1-1, with D perhaps TRBD1 (6 bases). CDR1 and CDR2 from the germline V gene are SQVTM and ANQGSEA. The CDR3 spans 12 residues. Trimming left V 8 bases short and J 3 bases short, with 13 bases between. CDR3 region: CSITQGYTEAFF. The CDR3 DNA sequence: TGCAGCATTACCCAGGGGTACACTGAAGCTTTCTTT.

The CDR3 here is CASSLGTSGGHNEQFF. The CDR3 region has the DNA TGCGCCAGCAGCTTGGGGACTAGCGGGGGCCACAATGAGCAGTTCTTC. The J gene is TRBJ2-1, the V gene TRBV5-1, with TRBD2 matching 13 bases. The length of the CDR3 is 16 residues. Germline-derived CDR1 and CDR2 are SGHRS and YFSETQ. V gave up 0 bases and J gave up 5 bases; unmatched junction bases: 2.

With regard to this clone: At one of its ends the junction is not consistent with the germline gene, which may arise from a read error. V gene TRBV7-9 combines with J gene TRBJ2-1, with D possibly TRBD2 on 7 matching bases. Germline V gives CDR1 SEHNR, CDR2 FQNEAQ (reference sequence). This CDR3 region has 17 residues. Here the CDR3 reads CSSSLWGGASGYNEQFF. CDR3 in DNA: TGTTCCAGCAGCTTATGGGGGGGGGCTAGCGGTTACAATGAGCAGTTCTTC.

The chain combines TRBV7-9 with TRBJ2-1; possible D gene TRBD2, 6 bases. V lost 5 bases and J lost 7, with 21 bases in between. The CDR3 totals 16 residues. Germline V gives CDR1 SEHNR, CDR2 FQNEAQ (reference sequence). The DNA of the CDR3 is TGTGCCAGCAGCGCCACACTTGGAGGGGTAAAAAATGAGCAGTTCTTC. Translating it yields CASSATLGGVKNEQFF.

The rearrangement uses TRBV10-3 and TRBJ1-1, with 7 bases matching TRBD1. The CDR3 spans 15 residues. V trimming: 3 bases; J trimming: 0 bases; junction bases outside the gene matches: 4. Germline V gene sequence: CDR1 ENHRY, CDR2 SYGVKD. The CDR3 spells CAISDPGQMNTEAFF. The CDR3 bases are TGTGCCATCAGTGACCCGGGACAGATGAACACTGAAGCTTTCTTT.

The chain has TRBV19 and TRBJ1-2; possible D gene TRBD1, 6 bases. Germline CDR1 reads LNHDA; CDR2 reads SQIVND (reference sequence). Trimming removed 3 bases at V and 8 bases at J, with 10 bases between. This CDR3 is built from 12 residues. CDR3 protein: CASSMSRGGYTF. The CDR3 DNA follows: TGTGCCAGTAGTATGTCCAGGGGAGGCTACACCTTC.

CDR3 bases: TGTGCCAGCAGCTTAGGGGCTAGCGGGGGGCAAATGGAGACCCAGTACTTC. Encoded protein: CASSLGASGGQMETQYF. The J gene is TRBJ2-5, the V gene TRBV11-2, with 11 bases aligning to TRBD2. Looked up from germline, CDR1 is SGHAT and CDR2 is FQNNGV. This CDR3 spans 17 amino acids. The V gene end was trimmed by 1 base and the J gene end by 5 bases; junction bases not matched to a gene: 9.

The rearrangement uses TRBV2 and TRBJ1-6, with a possible D match to TRBD1 (5 bases). From germline, CDR1 is SNHLY and CDR2 FYNNEI. The germline V and J ends were trimmed by 2 bases and 8 bases, with 10 bases remaining between them. This CDR3 contains 14 residues. The CDR3 DNA is TGTGCCAGCAGTGAAACCAGGGTTGATTCACCCCTCCACTTT. Translation gives CASSETRVDSPLHF. Using reference TRBV2 and TRBJ1-6 for the parts outside the CDR3, the full variable domain is EPEVTQTPSHQVTQMGQEVILRCVPISNHLYFYWYRQILGQKVEFLVSFYNNEISEKSEIFDDQFSVERPDGSNFTLKIRSTKLEDSAMYFCASSETRVDSPLHFGNGTRLTVT.

The rearrangement uses TRBV29-1 and TRBJ1-2; weak D call: TRBD1 (6 bases). The V gene's germline CDR1 is SQVTM and CDR2 ANQGSEA. V was shortened by 4 bases and J by 7 bases, with 16 bases between the two germline ends. The CDR3 has 13 amino acids. DNA of the CDR3: TGCAGCGTTGTCCCACAGGGAATTGGTGGCTACACCTTC. Translating gives CSVVPQGIGGYTF.

This rearrangement joins TRBV6-5 to TRBJ2-5; maybe TRBD2 (5 bases). Trimming removed 6 bases at V and 3 bases at J, with 14 bases between. CDR3 length: 14 amino acids. The germline CDR1 and CDR2 sequences are MNHEY and SVGAGI. CDR3 sequence reads: CASSSGIFKETQYF. The CDR3 DNA sequence: TGTGCCAGCAGCTCCGGGATCTTCAAAGAGACCCAGTACTTC.

The V gene is TRBV9, the J gene TRBJ2-5; 11 bases agree with TRBD2. Germline V gives CDR1 SGDLS, CDR2 YYNGEE. Unmatched junction bases numbered 4, after V lost 4 bases and J lost 2 bases. The CDR3 totals 15 residues. The CDR3 nucleotides read TGTGCCAGCAGCCTTCGGACTAGCGGGCAAGAGACCCAGTACTTC. This translates into CASSLRTSGQETQYF.

This clone was counted only a few times. The V and J genes are TRBV2 and TRBJ2-2; 7 positions agree with TRBD1. The CDR3 runs 14 residues. The V segment lost 6 bases and the J segment 5 bases; nucleotides outside the gene matches: 6. Germline V gene data show CDR1 as SNHLY and CDR2 as FYNNEI. CDR3 protein: CASRDRVLTGELFF. The DNA for the CDR3 is TGTGCCAGCAGAGACAGGGTATTAACCGGGGAGCTGTTTTTT.

The V call is TRBV29-1, the J call TRBJ2-3, with 12 bases identical to TRBD2. Germline loops: CDR1 SQVTM, CDR2 ANQGSEA. J lost 1 base, V lost 4 bases, and 6 bases had no gene match. This CDR3 spans 16 amino acids. CDR3 protein: CSVGPTSGSGTDTQYF. The CDR3, as DNA: TGCAGCGTTGGGCCGACTAGCGGGAGTGGCACAGATACGCAGTATTTT.

This clone was detected only once. The rearrangement joins TRBV9 to TRBJ2-1; D possibly corresponds to TRBD1 (6 bases). Trimming removed 0 bases from V and 2 bases from J, with 15 bases in between. Germline values: CDR1 SGDLS, CDR2 YYNGEE. The CDR3 is 17 residues long. This CDR3 reads CASSVDPRGTPYNEQFF. DNA for the CDR3: TGTGCCAGCAGCGTAGACCCGAGGGGGACGCCCTACAATGAGCAGTTCTTC.

The chain uses TRBV9 and TRBJ2-1; 9 bases map to TRBD2. Losses at the gene ends were 4 bases for V and 4 bases for J; bases not matched to a gene: 6. The CDR3 spans 15 residues. Germline V gene data show CDR1 as SGDLS and CDR2 as YYNGEE. The CDR3 DNA sequence: TGTGCCAGCAGCCCCGGGACTAGCAGTTACAATGAGCAGTTCTTC. Translated: CASSPGTSSYNEQFF.

This sequence joins TRBV28 and TRBJ1-5, with TRBD1 matching over 7 bases. CDR3 length equals 14 residues. CDR1 is MDHEN and CDR2 is SYDVKM in the germline V gene. With V trimmed by 2 bases and J by 5 bases, 3 bases remained unmatched. The chain's CDR3 is CASSLPGGHQPQHF. The DNA of the CDR3 is TGTGCCAGCAGTTTACCAGGGGGGCATCAGCCCCAGCATTTT. Supplemented by reference TRBV28 and TRBJ1-5, the full variable domain reads DVKVTQSSRYLVKRTGEKVFLECVQDMDHENMFWYRQDPGLGLRLIYFSYDVKMKEKGDIPEGYSVSREKKERFSLILESASTNQTSMYLCASSLPGGHQPQHFGDGTRLSIL.

The J gene is TRBJ2-7, the V gene TRBV7-2; D may be TRBD2 (5 bases). Germline CDR1 is SGHTA and CDR2 is FQGNSA. The CDR3 runs to 15 residues. V was cut by 5 bases and J by 0 bases, with 14 bases left in between. CDR3 protein: CASSTSSDSSYEQYF. CDR3 DNA: TGTGCCAGCAGCACCTCATCGGACTCCTCCTACGAGCAGTACTTC.

The chain couples TRBV28 to TRBJ2-2; a possible D gene is TRBD1 (5 bases). The V and J ends lost 7 bases and 4 bases respectively, with 16 bases between them. This CDR3 has 15 residues. The germline CDR1 and CDR2 sequences are MDHEN and SYDVKM. Here the CDR3 reads CASTLLGRGTGELFF. DNA for the CDR3: TGTGCCAGCACCCTACTGGGGCGCGGCACCGGGGAGCTGTTTTTT.

V gene TRBV6-5 combines with J gene TRBJ2-3; 8 bases agree with TRBD1. The CDR3 runs 14 residues. CDR1 is MNHEY and CDR2 is SVGAGI in the germline V gene. J gave up 1 base and V 8 bases, and 5 bases lay outside the gene matches. The CDR3 protein is CASRQGRGTDTQYF. The CDR3 nucleotides are TGTGCCAGCCGACAGGGGAGAGGCACAGATACGCAGTATTTT.

V usage is TRBV6-1 and J usage is TRBJ2-3, with 7 bases lining up with TRBD2. This CDR3 is 15 amino acids long. With 10 bases clipped from V and 6 bases from J, the junction kept 16 bases outside the gene matches. The V gene's germline CDR1 is MNHNS and CDR2 SASEGT. CDR3 region: CATTTRLAAGDTQYF. CDR3 DNA: TGTGCCACTACGACACGACTAGCTGCAGGCGATACGCAGTATTTT.

The rearrangement uses TRBV1 and TRBJ2-3; the table's D gene call, TRBD2, was not cross checked with the DNA. TRBV1 is assigned pseudogene status. The CDR3 length is 20 residues. CDR3 DNA: TGCACCAGCAGCCAAGATCTAGGACTTTTCTCTAACACCGGCACAGATACGCAGTATTTT. It encodes CTSSQDLGLFSNTGTDTQYF.

The chain uses TRBV6-5 and TRBJ2-3; maybe TRBD2 (5 bases). There are 14 residues in the CDR3. Germline assignment: CDR1 MNHEY and CDR2 SVGAGI. Trimming cost V 2 bases and J 2 bases, with 8 bases left between them. In DNA, the CDR3 is TGTGCCAGCAGTTACCAGCGGTCCACAGATACGCAGTATTTT. Encoded protein: CASSYQRSTDTQYF.

The J gene is TRBJ2-7, the V gene TRBV7-2; 12 positions match TRBD2. The germline CDR1 and CDR2 sequences are SGHTA and FQGNSA. V lost 5 bases to trimming and J lost 6 bases; unmatched junction nucleotides: 11. There are 16 residues in the CDR3. The CDR3 loop reads CASSRALAGGRTEQYF. The DNA for the CDR3 is TGTGCCAGCAGCCGCGCTCTAGCGGGAGGGCGTACCGAGCAGTACTTC.

Note on this clone: The same CDR3 is also encoded by other DNA sequences in this sample. This rearrangement joins TRBV28 to TRBJ2-7; a possible D gene is TRBD2 (6 bases). Per germline, CDR1 MDHEN and CDR2 SYDVKM. The CDR3 length is 14 residues. V was trimmed by 6 bases and J by 4 bases, leaving 16 bases between them. CDR3 nucleotide sequence: TGTGCCAGCAGCGAGGGTCTAGCGCCGTACGAGCAGTACTTC. Residues: CASSEGLAPYEQYF.

This clone was seen just once. J is TRBJ1-2 and V is TRBV5-1, with 7 bases fitting TRBD1. Germline lookup yields CDR1 SGHRS and CDR2 YFSETQ. The CDR3 covers 14 residues. J gave up 2 bases and V 0 bases, and 1 base lay outside the gene matches. CDR3 loop: CASSLGQGNYGYTF. In DNA form, the CDR3 reads TGCGCCAGCAGCTTGGGACAGGGAAACTATGGCTACACCTTC.

Of note for this clone: One end of the junction fails to match germline, which may point to a read error. The identical CDR3 is also encoded by other nucleotide sequences in the sample. The rearrangement uses TRBV25-1 and TRBJ2-2; D remains unclear. The CDR3 is 12 residues long. CDR1 and CDR2 from the germline V gene are MGHDK and SYGVNS. The CDR3 here is CASSEYPGELFF. The CDR3 DNA follows: TGTGCCAGCAGCGAATACCCAGGGGAGCTGTTTTTT.

The chain uses TRBV7-2 and TRBJ1-2; the D is unclear. The V and J ends lost 4 bases and 8 bases respectively, with 11 bases between them. The CDR3 extends over 12 amino acids. Germline V gives CDR1 SGHTA, CDR2 FQGNSA. The CDR3 reads CASSSVIRGYTF. CDR3 nucleotides: TGTGCCAGCAGCTCGGTGATTCGCGGCTACACCTTC.

The V and J genes are TRBV19 and TRBJ2-1; TRBD2 matches 9 bases. The trim removed 3 bases at V and 5 bases at J, leaving 5 bases unmatched. CDR1 is LNHDA and CDR2 is SQIVND in the germline V gene (reference sequence). The CDR3 consists of 15 residues. CDR3 amino acids: CASSIYSGGHNEQFF. The DNA for the CDR3 is TGTGCCAGTAGTATTTATAGCGGGGGTCACAATGAGCAGTTCTTC.